The 23 T cell receptor beta chains listed next were all sequenced from one sample in a study of cytomegalovirus exposure and HLA in healthy donors. Both 60 Vbeta primers and 13 Jbeta primers went into the PCR. Repertoires were generated with immunoSEQ multiplex PCR, while TCRdb's copy carries only in-frame clones and drops some. The sample totals approximately 110,000 clones. Sequencing used PBMCs. These receptors all stem from a young man in good health and CMV-seronegative.

This chain joins TRBV12-5 and TRBJ1-1; D remains ambiguous. With 1 base removed from V and 2 bases from J, the gap between germline ends came to 5 bases. Germline-derived CDR1 and CDR2 are LGHNT and FRNRAP. There are 13 residues in the CDR3. This chain's CDR3 is CASGLGHNTEAFF. The CDR3 region has the DNA TGTGCTAGTGGTTTGGGACACAACACTGAAGCTTTCTTT.

This chain joins TRBV29-1 and TRBJ2-2; the D gene is possibly TRBD2 (5 bases). The germline V gene has CDR1 SQVTM and CDR2 ANQGSEA. This CDR3 spans 13 amino acids. Trimming pared 4 bases from V and 7 bases from J, leaving 13 bases between. The CDR3 DNA is TGCAGCGTTGGGAAGGAGGCCGACGGGGAGCTGTTTTTT. It is translated as CSVGKEADGELFF.

J is TRBJ1-5 and V is TRBV7-2; 10 bases are shared with TRBD1. CDR1 is SGHTA and CDR2 is FQGNSA in the germline V gene. V was pared by 5 bases and J by 4 bases, with 8 bases of the junction left unmatched. This CDR3 is built from 16 residues. Here the CDR3 DNA reads TGTGCCAGCAGCGGGTACCCGGGACAGGGGAATCAGCCCCAGCATTTT. It yields the protein CASSGYPGQGNQPQHF.

The gene calls are TRBV30 and TRBJ1-2; D might be TRBD1 (6 bases). Trimming left V 3 bases short and J 5 bases short, with 16 bases between. From germline, CDR1 is GTSNPN and CDR2 SVGIG (reference sequence). The CDR3 contains 14 residues. The CDR3 sequence is CAWRHQGWQYGYTF. CDR3 in DNA: TGTGCCTGGAGGCATCAGGGGTGGCAATATGGCTACACCTTC.

The J gene is TRBJ1-1, the V gene TRBV4-3; D is uncertain. The CDR3 runs 15 residues. Germline values: CDR1 LGHNA, CDR2 YSLEER. V was pared by 0 bases and J by 5 bases, with 13 bases between. Written as DNA, the CDR3 is TGCGCCAGCAGCCAAGAGTATTCCTCGGGGACTGAAGCTTTCTTT. It yields the protein CASSQEYSSGTEAFF.

J is TRBJ2-7 and V is TRBV25-1, with 8 nucleotides matching TRBD1. In germline, CDR1 is MGHDK, CDR2 SYGVNS. CDR3 size: 12 residues. V shed 5 bases and J 7 bases; nucleotides not matched to a gene: 4. The CDR3 bases are TGTGCCAGCAGTCCAGGGGGCCAAGAGCAGTACTTC. It codes for CASSPGGQEQYF.

The J gene is TRBJ2-7, the V gene TRBV11-2; 7 bases are shared with TRBD1. Trimming cost V 6 bases and J 0 bases; bases outside gene matches: 5. The CDR3 contains 14 residues. Germline values: CDR1 SGHAT, CDR2 FQNNGV. CDR3 DNA sequence: TGTGCCAGCAGGACGGGACAGAGCTCCTACGAGCAGTACTTC. This translates into CASRTGQSSYEQYF.

V usage is TRBV7-7 and J usage is TRBJ2-1; 8 nucleotides line up with TRBD2. Germline CDR1 and CDR2: SSHAT and FNYEAQ (reference sequence). J was trimmed by 1 base and V by 2 bases; bases with no gene match: 4. The CDR3 extends over 16 amino acids. Here the CDR3 reads CASSLLPGGSYNEQFF. Written as DNA, the CDR3 is TGTGCCAGCAGCTTACTCCCGGGGGGGTCCTACAATGAGCAGTTCTTC.

The chain recombines TRBV27 with TRBJ2-7; 8 nucleotides align to TRBD2. CDR3 length: 13 residues. Germline CDR1 is MNHEY and CDR2 is SMNVEV (reference sequence). V lost 3 bases to trimming and J lost 6 bases; unmatched junction nucleotides: 4. In nucleotides, the CDR3 is TGTGCCAGCAGTTTTGGCGGGAGGCCCGAGCAGTACTTC. This gives the protein CASSFGGRPEQYF.

This chain links TRBV5-1 with TRBJ1-1; TRBD1 might be the D (5 bases). Trimming pared 1 base from V and 1 base from J, leaving 8 bases between. Per germline, CDR1 SGHRS and CDR2 YFSETQ. The CDR3 contains 14 residues. CDR3 amino acids: CASSLLGGNTEAFF. The CDR3 DNA reads TGCGCCAGCAGCTTGTTGGGGGGGAACACTGAAGCTTTCTTT.

V gene TRBV5-8 combines with J gene TRBJ1-3, with D unclear. The CDR3 consists of 11 residues. Looked up from germline, CDR1 is SGHTS and CDR2 is YDEGEE. V gave up 2 bases and J gave up 9 bases, with 6 bases separating them. CDR3 DNA: TGTGCCAGCAGCTTTAGTAGCACCATATATTTT. It encodes CASSFSSTIYF.

V is TRBV11-2 and J is TRBJ1-1; D is unclear. The length of the CDR3 is 17 residues. CDR1 and CDR2 from the germline V gene are SGHAT and FQNNGV. The ends were cut back, 2 bases at V and 1 base at J, with 17 bases in the middle. This CDR3 reads CASSLLPRRSGNTEAFF. DNA of the CDR3: TGTGCCAGCAGCTTATTACCTCGGAGGTCGGGGAACACTGAAGCTTTCTTT.

J is TRBJ1-1 and V is TRBV27, with TRBD1 as a possible D gene (5 bases). The CDR3 runs to 14 residues. The germline V gene has CDR1 MNHEY and CDR2 SMNVEV (reference sequence). V was trimmed by 1 base and J by 7 bases, leaving 13 bases between them. The CDR3 DNA is TGTGCCAGCAGTTTATTGGGGCATCCGAGTGAAGCTTTCTTT. Protein: CASSLLGHPSEAFF.

J is TRBJ1-5 and V is TRBV5-1; 7 nucleotides line up with TRBD1. V lost 3 bases and J lost 6; bases outside the gene matches: 6. CDR3 size: 14 residues. Germline loops: CDR1 SGHRS, CDR2 YFSETQ. CDR3 nucleotides: TGCGCCAGCAGCTCTACAGGGGTGGGTCAGCCCCAGCATTTT. Protein sequence: CASSSTGVGQPQHF.

This chain uses TRBV27 with TRBJ1-1; no definite D call. The ends were cut back, 6 bases at V and 0 bases at J, with 8 bases in the middle. Germline-derived CDR1 and CDR2 are MNHEY and SMNVEV (reference sequence). This CDR3 spans 13 amino acids. The CDR3 coding sequence is TGTGCCAGCAGCGCCGGGTTGAACACTGAAGCTTTCTTT. It is translated as CASSAGLNTEAFF.

This chain connects TRBV19 to TRBJ1-5, with D possibly TRBD1 on 6 matching bases. CDR1 LNHDA and CDR2 SQIVND come from the germline V gene (reference sequence). The CDR3 is 15 amino acids. Trimming stripped 7 bases from V and 0 bases from J, with 13 bases between. The CDR3 region is CASKGVPDSNQPQHF. CDR3 coding DNA: TGTGCCAGTAAGGGGGTACCGGATAGCAATCAGCCCCAGCATTTT.

The rearrangement uses TRBV11-3 and TRBJ2-3; the D gene is possibly TRBD2 (5 bases). This CDR3 is built from 12 residues. V lost 3 bases to trimming and J lost 6 bases, with 7 bases between them. Germline values: CDR1 SGHNT, CDR2 YENEEA. The CDR3 nucleotides are TGTGCCAGCAGCTTCGGAGGTGATACGCAGTATTTT. Translating gives CASSFGGDTQYF.

The gene calls are TRBV7-3 and TRBJ2-1; 9 positions match TRBD2. J was trimmed by 2 bases and V by 1 base; bases with no gene match: 3. The germline CDR1 and CDR2 sequences are SGHTA and FQGTGA. This CDR3 comprises 16 residues. This CDR3 reads CASSLIPSGTYNEQFF. Written as DNA, the CDR3 is TGTGCCAGCAGCTTAATACCTAGCGGGACCTACAATGAGCAGTTCTTC.

V usage is TRBV13 and J usage is TRBJ2-5, with 7 nucleotides matching TRBD1. The CDR3 spans 13 residues. The V and J ends lost 4 bases and 7 bases, in that order; junction bases with no gene match: 6. The germline CDR1 and CDR2 sequences are PRHDT and FYEKMQ (reference sequence). CDR3 nucleotide sequence: TGTGCCAGCAGCTCAACAGGGGCGGTGACCCAGTACTTC. This encodes CASSSTGAVTQYF. The variable domain in full, with the rest retrieved from reference TRBV13 and TRBJ2-5, is AAGVIQSPRHLIKEKRETATLKCYPIPRHDTVYWYQQGPGQDPQFLISFYEKMQSDKGSIPDRFSAQQFSDYHSELNMSSLELGDSALYFCASSSTGAVTQYFGPGTRLLVL.

The chain has TRBV19 and TRBJ2-5; TRBD2 matches at 7 bases. CDR3 length: 13 amino acids. Germline trimming cut 8 bases from V and 0 bases from J; bases unmatched to any gene: 3. CDR1 and CDR2 from the germline V gene are LNHDA and SQIVND (reference sequence). The CDR3 sequence: CASQGGNQETQYF. CDR3 in DNA: TGTGCCAGTCAGGGAGGGAACCAAGAGACCCAGTACTTC.

This chain links TRBV28 with TRBJ1-1, with D hard to call. CDR1 is MDHEN and CDR2 is SYDVKM in the germline V gene. The CDR3 is 12 residues long. The V end was cut by 8 bases, the J end by 3 bases, with 10 bases between. CDR3 sequence reads: CASPGVDTEAFF. The DNA of the CDR3 is TGTGCCAGCCCGGGAGTGGACACTGAAGCTTTCTTT.

J is TRBJ2-7 and V is TRBV30, with 8 bases matching TRBD1. Germline loops: CDR1 GTSNPN, CDR2 SVGIG (reference sequence). V was pared by 0 bases and J by 3 bases, with 7 bases of the junction left unmatched. This CDR3 region has 15 residues. CDR3 protein: CAWSVGTGGFYEQYF. CDR3 DNA: TGTGCCTGGAGTGTCGGGACAGGAGGCTTCTACGAGCAGTACTTC.

The chain joins TRBV28 to TRBJ2-7; D gene ambiguous. Germline-derived CDR1 and CDR2 are MDHEN and SYDVKM. This CDR3 has 15 amino acids. V gave up 2 bases and J gave up 3 bases, with 14 bases separating them. This CDR3 reads CASSLLQPPGYEQYF. The CDR3 bases are TGTGCCAGCAGTTTACTTCAACCCCCGGGCTACGAGCAGTACTTC.